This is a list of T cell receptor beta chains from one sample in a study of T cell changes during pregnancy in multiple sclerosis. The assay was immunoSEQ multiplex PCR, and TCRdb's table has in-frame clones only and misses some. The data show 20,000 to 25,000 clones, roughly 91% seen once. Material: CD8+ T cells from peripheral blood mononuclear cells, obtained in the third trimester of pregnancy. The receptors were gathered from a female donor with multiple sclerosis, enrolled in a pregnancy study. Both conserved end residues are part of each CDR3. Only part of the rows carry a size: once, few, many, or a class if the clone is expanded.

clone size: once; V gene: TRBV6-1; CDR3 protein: CASSEAMGTGNQPQHF
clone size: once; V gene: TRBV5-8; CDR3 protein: CASGLPNRARNTEAFF
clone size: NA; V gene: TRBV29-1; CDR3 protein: CSVGTSYEQYF
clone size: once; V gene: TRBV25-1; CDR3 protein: CASSEFEDRNPGETQYF
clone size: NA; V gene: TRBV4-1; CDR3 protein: CASSQDRGTSGNEQFF
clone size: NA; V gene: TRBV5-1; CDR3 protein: CASSPTGTGVGYTF
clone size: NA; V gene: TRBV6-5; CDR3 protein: CASSYAENYGYTF
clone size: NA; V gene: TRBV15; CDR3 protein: CATSREAGGEQFF
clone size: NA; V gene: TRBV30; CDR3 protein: CAWDAGQGIYNEQFF
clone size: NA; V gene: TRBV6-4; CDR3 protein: CASSTGPYNEQFF
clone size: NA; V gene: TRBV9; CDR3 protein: CASSVGGRGVSTDTQYF
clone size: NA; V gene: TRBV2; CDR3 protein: CASRRSEAFF
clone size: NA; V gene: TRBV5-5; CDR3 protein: CASSSSGRGYEQYF
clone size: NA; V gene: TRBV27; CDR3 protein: CASSLVSGVHSNQPQHF
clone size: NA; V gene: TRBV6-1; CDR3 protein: CASPPGTGVYNEQFF
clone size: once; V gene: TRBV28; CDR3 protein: CASSLLTSTDTQYF
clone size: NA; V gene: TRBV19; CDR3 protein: CASSPGQGVDTEAFF
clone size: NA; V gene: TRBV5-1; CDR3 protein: CASSLRGDRANTEAFF
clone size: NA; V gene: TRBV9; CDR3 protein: CASSVGLAGVSGSPLHF
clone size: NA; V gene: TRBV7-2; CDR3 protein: CASSLARAGNTEAFF
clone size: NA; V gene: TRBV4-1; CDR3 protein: CASTERANTEAFF
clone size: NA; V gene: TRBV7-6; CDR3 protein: CASSLAADYEQYF
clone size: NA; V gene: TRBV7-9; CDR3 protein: CASSPSTDTQYF
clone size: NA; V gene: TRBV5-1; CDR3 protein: CASSLELAGFYNEQFF
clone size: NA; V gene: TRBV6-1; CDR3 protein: CASSEELVGRINTEAFF
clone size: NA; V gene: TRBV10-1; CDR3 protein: CASSSGTGLPDTQYF
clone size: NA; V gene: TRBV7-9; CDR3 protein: CASSLGQANIEAFF
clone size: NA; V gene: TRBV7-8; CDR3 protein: CASSLGTANTEAFF
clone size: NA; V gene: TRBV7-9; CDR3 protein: CASSPGGTEAFF
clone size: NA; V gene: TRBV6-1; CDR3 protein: CASSEGLGHYSNQPQHF
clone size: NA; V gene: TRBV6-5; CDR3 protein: CASSQNSNQPQHF
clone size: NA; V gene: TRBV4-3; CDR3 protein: CASSQETGLGNEQFF
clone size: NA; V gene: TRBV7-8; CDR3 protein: CASLTMHNEQFF
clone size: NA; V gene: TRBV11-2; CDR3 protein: CASSLSFTGGDEQYF
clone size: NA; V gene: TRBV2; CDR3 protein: CASSIPLTGADYGYTF
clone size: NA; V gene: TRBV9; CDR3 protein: CASSSTPDSSAVYGYTF
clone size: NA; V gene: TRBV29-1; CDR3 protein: CSVTAPSATGFPEQYF
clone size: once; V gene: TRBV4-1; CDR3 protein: CASSQSALAGEAYNEQFF
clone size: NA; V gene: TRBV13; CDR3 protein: CASSSSVGQGSSYEQYF
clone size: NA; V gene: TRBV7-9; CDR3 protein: CASSSTGYEQYF
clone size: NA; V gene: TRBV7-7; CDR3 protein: CASSLDGYNEQYF
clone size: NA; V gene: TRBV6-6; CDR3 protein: CASRDIASEQFF
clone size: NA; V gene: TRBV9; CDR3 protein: CASSVGTSVSSYEQYF
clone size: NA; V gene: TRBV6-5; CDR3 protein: CASSSSTYQTGELFF
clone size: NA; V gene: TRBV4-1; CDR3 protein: CASSRTTVYEQYF
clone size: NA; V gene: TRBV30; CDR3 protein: CAWSRGQGAVGKNIQYF
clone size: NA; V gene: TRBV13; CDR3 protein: CASSLLDRGPYNEQFF